The present TCR beta chain was sequenced within a study of OX40 agonist ivuxolimab in advanced cancers. Across the study: A partial response was reached by three patients: one with hepatocellular carcinoma and two with cutaneous melanoma.

The germline V and J ends were trimmed by 2 bases and 0 bases, with 12 bases remaining between them. Germline CDR1 is PRHDT and CDR2 is FYEKMQ (reference sequence). The CDR3 consists of 16 residues. Profiled with immunoSEQ multiplex PCR; TCRdb holds only in-frame clones, not every one. The repertoire holds 60,000 to 90,000 clones, around 80% seen once, with 4.5% to 6% in the top ten. Sample: CD4+ or CD8+ T cells sorted from blood, taken in a trial of the OX40 agonist ivuxolimab. This sequence joins TRBV13 and TRBJ2-3; D might be TRBD2 (5 bases). This sequence originates from an adult with an advanced solid tumor such as melanoma, head and neck, liver or kidney cancer. The CDR3 DNA follows: TGTGCCAGCAGCTTATCGACGGGGTCTAGCACAGATACGCAGTATTTT. Protein: CASSLSTGSSTDTQYF.